One T cell receptor beta chain is described in this entry. The data derive from a study of blood T cell repertoires in COVID-19. TCRdb's table, derived via immunoSEQ multiplex PCR, lists solely in-frame clones and lacks some. This table has 100,000 to 120,000 clones, more than 75% appearing once. The CDR3 runs to 15 residues. V was clipped by 8 bases and J by 6 bases, with 22 bases between them. The germline gives CDR1 MNHEY, CDR2 SVGAGI. This chain connects TRBV6-5 to TRBJ1-2; D is perhaps TRBD1 (6 bases). Specimen: peripheral blood. The TCR was taken from a woman between 40 and 50 years old with acute or convalescent COVID-19. The CDR3 sequence is CASYPLGTGNNGYTF. In DNA, the CDR3 is TGTGCCAGCTATCCGTTGGGTACAGGGAACAATGGCTACACCTTC.